The 7 T cell receptor beta chains given below trace back to one sample, sequenced in a study of metastatic and nonmetastatic thyroid tumors. From the PCR reads, TCRdb re-called clones with MiXCR. The sample holds some 55,000 clones, almost 30% seen once. The entire patient cohort was treatment-naive prior to thyroid surgery. Sequencing used blood. The receptor set was obtained from a female donor with papillary thyroid cancer or a benign thyroid nodule (not recorded which). Some clones in this sample may be carry-over from other donors' samples.

The gene calls are TRBV7-3 and TRBJ2-5; TRBD2 agrees at 11 bases. Matching the DNA end better, TRBJ2-1 makes the J call doubtful. The CDR3 is 15 amino acids. Germline-derived CDR1 and CDR2 are SGHTA and FQGTGA. This CDR3 is CASSFSGRAADEQFF. Here the CDR3 DNA reads TGTGCCAGCAGCTTTAGCGGGAGGGCCGCAGATGAGCAGTTCTTC.

This clone was seen a handful of times. The chain has TRBV24-1 and TRBJ2-1; the D gene is possibly TRBD2 (6 bases). V lost 10 bases and J 6 bases, leaving 15 bases between the germline ends. Germline CDR1 is KGHDR and CDR2 is SFDVKD. CDR3 length: 13 residues. The CDR3 loop reads CATTRGDFNEQFF. The CDR3 region has the DNA TGTGCCACGACACGCGGGGATTTCAATGAGCAGTTCTTC.

The V gene is TRBV28, the J gene TRBJ1-3, with TRBD1 as a possible D gene (5 bases). In germline, CDR1 is MDHEN, CDR2 SYDVKM. The V end was cut by 5 bases, the J end by 4 bases, with 18 bases between. This CDR3 spans 16 amino acids. CDR3 bases: TGTGCCAGCAGTCTTAGGGGAGGGTACTCCGGAAACACCATATATTTT. This gives the protein CASSLRGGYSGNTIYF. The complete variable domain, with remaining parts taken from reference TRBV28 and TRBJ1-3, reads DVKVTQSSRYLVKRTGEKVFLECVQDMDHENMFWYRQDPGLGLRLIYFSYDVKMKEKGDIPEGYSVSREKKERFSLILESASTNQTSMYLCASSLRGGYSGNTIYFGEGSWLTVV.

Many counts were recorded for this clone. Other DNA sequences of this sample code for an identical CDR3. The V gene is TRBV6-1, the J gene TRBJ1-2; perhaps TRBD1 as D (6 bases). The length of the CDR3 is 13 residues. With 6 bases removed from V and 1 base from J, the gap between germline ends came to 9 bases. The germline V gene has CDR1 MNHNS and CDR2 SASEGT. CDR3 nucleotides: TGTGCCAGCAGGACAGGTTTTAACTATGGCTACACCTTC. This codes for CASRTGFNYGYTF.

The gene calls are TRBV20-1 and TRBJ2-1; D is undetermined. Germline CDR1 is DFQATT and CDR2 is SNEGSKA (reference sequence). V dropped 0 bases and J dropped 6 bases, with 9 bases sitting between them. CDR3 length equals 13 residues. This CDR3 is CSAREAGTNEQFF. CDR3 sequence (DNA): TGCAGTGCTAGAGAGGCAGGAACCAATGAGCAGTTCTTC.

This clone was observed a handful of times. The chain has TRBV6-5 and TRBJ1-3; D remains ambiguous. This CDR3 is 17 amino acids long. The germline V gene has CDR1 MNHEY and CDR2 SVGAGI. V was trimmed by 0 bases and J by 0 bases, leaving 12 bases between them. The CDR3 here is CASSYSAAVISGNTIYF. CDR3 coding DNA: TGTGCCAGCAGTTACTCGGCAGCCGTTATCTCTGGAAACACCATATATTTT.

The V and J genes are TRBV12-3 or TRBV12-4 and TRBJ2-7; 11 bases agree with TRBD2. The CDR3 length is 17 residues. The trim removed 3 bases at V and 2 bases at J, leaving 9 bases unmatched. The CDR3 bases are TGTGCCAGCAGTTTGGCCGGGACTAGCGGCTCTACCTACGAGCAGTACTTC. The encoded protein is CASSLAGTSGSTYEQYF.